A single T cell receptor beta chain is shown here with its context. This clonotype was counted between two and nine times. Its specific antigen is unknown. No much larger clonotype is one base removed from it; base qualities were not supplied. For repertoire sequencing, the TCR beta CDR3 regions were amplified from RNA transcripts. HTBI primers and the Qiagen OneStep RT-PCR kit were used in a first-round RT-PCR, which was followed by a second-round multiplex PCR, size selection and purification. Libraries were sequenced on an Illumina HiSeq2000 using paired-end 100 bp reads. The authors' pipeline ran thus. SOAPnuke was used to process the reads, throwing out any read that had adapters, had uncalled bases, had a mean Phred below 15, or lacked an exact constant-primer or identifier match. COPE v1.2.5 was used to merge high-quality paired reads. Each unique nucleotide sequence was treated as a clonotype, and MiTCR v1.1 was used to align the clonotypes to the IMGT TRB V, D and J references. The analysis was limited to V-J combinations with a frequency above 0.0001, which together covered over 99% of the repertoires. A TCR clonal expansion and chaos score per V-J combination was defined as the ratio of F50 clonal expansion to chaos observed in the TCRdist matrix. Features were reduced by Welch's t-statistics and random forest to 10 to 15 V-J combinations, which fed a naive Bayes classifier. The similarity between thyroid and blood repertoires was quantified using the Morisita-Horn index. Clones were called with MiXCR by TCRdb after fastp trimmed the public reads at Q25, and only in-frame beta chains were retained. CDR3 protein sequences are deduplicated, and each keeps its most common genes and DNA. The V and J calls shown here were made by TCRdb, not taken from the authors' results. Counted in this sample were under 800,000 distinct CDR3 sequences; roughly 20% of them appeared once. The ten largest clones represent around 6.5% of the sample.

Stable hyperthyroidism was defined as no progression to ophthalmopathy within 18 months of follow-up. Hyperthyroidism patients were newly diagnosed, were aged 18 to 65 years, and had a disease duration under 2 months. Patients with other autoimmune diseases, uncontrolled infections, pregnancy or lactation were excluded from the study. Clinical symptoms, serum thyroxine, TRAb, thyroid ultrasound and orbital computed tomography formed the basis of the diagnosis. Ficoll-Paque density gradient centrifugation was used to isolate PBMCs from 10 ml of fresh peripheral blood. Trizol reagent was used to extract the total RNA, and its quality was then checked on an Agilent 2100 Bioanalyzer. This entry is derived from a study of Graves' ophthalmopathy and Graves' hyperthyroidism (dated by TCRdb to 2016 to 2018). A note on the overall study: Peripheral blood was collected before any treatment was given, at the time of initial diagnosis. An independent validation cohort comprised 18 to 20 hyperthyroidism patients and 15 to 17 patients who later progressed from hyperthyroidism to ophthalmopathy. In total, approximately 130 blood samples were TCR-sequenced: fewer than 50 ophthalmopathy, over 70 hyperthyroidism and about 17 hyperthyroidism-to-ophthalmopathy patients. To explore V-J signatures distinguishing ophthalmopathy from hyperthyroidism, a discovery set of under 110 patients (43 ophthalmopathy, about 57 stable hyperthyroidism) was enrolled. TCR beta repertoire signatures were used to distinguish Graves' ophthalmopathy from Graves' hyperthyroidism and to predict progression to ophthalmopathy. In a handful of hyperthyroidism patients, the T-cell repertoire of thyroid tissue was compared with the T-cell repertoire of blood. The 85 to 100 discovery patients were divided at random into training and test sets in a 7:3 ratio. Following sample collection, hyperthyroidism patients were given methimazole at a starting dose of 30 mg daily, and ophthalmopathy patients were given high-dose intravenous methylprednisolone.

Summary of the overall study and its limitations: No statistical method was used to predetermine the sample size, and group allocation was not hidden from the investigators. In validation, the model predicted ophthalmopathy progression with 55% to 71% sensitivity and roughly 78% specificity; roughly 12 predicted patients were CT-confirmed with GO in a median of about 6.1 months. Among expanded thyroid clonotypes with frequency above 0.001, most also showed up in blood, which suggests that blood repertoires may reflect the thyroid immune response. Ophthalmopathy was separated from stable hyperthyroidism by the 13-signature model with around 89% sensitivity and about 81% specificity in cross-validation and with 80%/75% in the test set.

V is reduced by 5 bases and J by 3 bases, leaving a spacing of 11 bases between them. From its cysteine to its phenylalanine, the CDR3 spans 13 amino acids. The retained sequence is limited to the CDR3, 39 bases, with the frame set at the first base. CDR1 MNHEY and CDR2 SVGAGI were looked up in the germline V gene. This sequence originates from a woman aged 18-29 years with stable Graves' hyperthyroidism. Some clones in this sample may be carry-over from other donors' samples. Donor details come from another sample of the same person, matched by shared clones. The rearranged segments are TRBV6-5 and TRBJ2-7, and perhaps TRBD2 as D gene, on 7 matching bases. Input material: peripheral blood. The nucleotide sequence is TGTGCCAGCAGTCACAGGGAGGGCTACGAGCAGTACTTC. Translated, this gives CASSHREGYEQYF.